Following are 11 T cell receptor beta chains from one sample sequenced in a study of radiotherapy plus CTLA-4 blockade in lung cancer. Here immunoSEQ multiplex PCR was the method, and the copy in TCRdb shows in-frame clones only, minus some. The data contain 75,000 to 80,000 clones, around 87% of them singletons. Specimen: peripheral blood, collected from a patient treated with radiotherapy plus ipilimumab. These TCRs come from a human donor with non-small cell lung cancer who had stable disease on radiotherapy plus ipilimumab.

The gene calls are TRBV28 and TRBJ1-5; 7 bases match TRBD1. The V segment lost 8 bases and the J segment 0 bases; nucleotides outside the gene matches: 7. The V gene's germline CDR1 is MDHEN and CDR2 SYDVKM. CDR3 length equals 15 residues. For the CDR3, the DNA is TGTGCCAGCGGCGGGAACAGGGGTAGCAATCAGCCCCAGCATTTT. This gives the protein CASGGNRGSNQPQHF.

This chain uses TRBV27 with TRBJ2-7; 9 positions match TRBD1. Germline V gene sequence: CDR1 MNHEY, CDR2 SMNVEV (reference sequence). The CDR3 sequence is 17 residues long. Trimming at V came to 8 bases and at J to 1 base, leaving 15 bases not matched to a gene. The CDR3 DNA is TGTGCCAGCCGAAGTTTCCCGGGACAGGGAACTTCCTACGAGCAGTACTTC. It yields the protein CASRSFPGQGTSYEQYF.

This clone was observed a handful of times. V usage is TRBV7-9 and J usage is TRBJ1-1; D is ambiguous. This CDR3 spans 14 amino acids. CDR1 is SEHNR, CDR2 FQNEAQ, per germline (reference sequence). Trimming took 5 bases from V and 5 from J, leaving 15 bases between them. CDR3 in DNA: TGTGCCAGCAGCCCCGACTGGCTGGGGACTGAAGCTTTCTTT. Translation: CASSPDWLGTEAFF.

V gene TRBV10-2 combines with J gene TRBJ1-5; D remains ambiguous. The CDR3 loop spans 12 amino acids. Germline CDR1 WSHSY, CDR2 SAAADI. Trimming stripped 6 bases from V and 6 bases from J, with 9 bases between. CDR3 amino acids: CASRAAGQPQHF. CDR3 sequence (DNA): TGCGCCAGCAGGGCAGCGGGTCAGCCCCAGCATTTT.

This clone was seen a few times. The J gene is TRBJ2-3, the V gene TRBV19; 8 nucleotides align to TRBD2. Unmatched junction bases numbered 8, after V lost 7 bases and J lost 5 bases. The CDR3 loop spans 14 amino acids. Germline lookup yields CDR1 LNHDA and CDR2 SQIVND (reference sequence). The CDR3 DNA reads as TGTGCCAGTACCGTGGGGGCGGGAGGAGATACGCAGTATTTT. Protein: CASTVGAGGDTQYF.

This clone was detected once. The chain is built from TRBV27 and TRBJ2-3; possibly TRBD2 for D (5 bases). The CDR3 is 15 amino acids. The germline CDR1 and CDR2 sequences are MNHEY and SMNVEV (reference sequence). The germline V and J ends were trimmed by 8 bases and 0 bases, with 15 bases remaining between them. Here the CDR3 reads CASGSRTGSTDTQYF. The CDR3 DNA sequence: TGTGCCAGCGGTTCCCGGACTGGCAGCACAGATACGCAGTATTTT.

As regards this clone: Other DNA sequences in the same sample also yield this CDR3. The chain combines TRBV6-4 with TRBJ2-3; the D gene is possibly TRBD2 (6 bases). This CDR3 has 16 residues. Looked up from germline, CDR1 is MRHNA and CDR2 is SNTAGT. V was shortened by 0 bases and J by 1 base, with 11 bases between the two germline ends. The CDR3 bases are TGTGCCAGCAGTGACTCCAGCGGAGGGGGCACAGATACGCAGTATTTT. Its translation: CASSDSSGGGTDTQYF.

The chain uses TRBV28 and TRBJ2-5, with D possibly being TRBD2 (6 bases). The germline V gene encodes CDR1 MDHEN and CDR2 SYDVKM. The CDR3 runs to 14 residues. V gave up 3 bases and J gave up 4 bases, with 12 bases separating them. The CDR3 coding sequence is TGTGCCAGCAGTTTGGGGGGAACAATAGAGACCCAGTACTTC. Amino acid sequence: CASSLGGTIETQYF.

This chain uses TRBV9 with TRBJ2-3; 9 bases line up with TRBD2. The CDR3 has 19 amino acids. CDR1 is SGDLS and CDR2 is YYNGEE in the germline V gene. Trimming removed 3 bases from V and 6 bases from J; junction bases left unmatched: 20. The CDR3 loop reads CASSEPPGGRREGLDTQYF. The CDR3 region has the DNA TGTGCCAGCAGCGAGCCCCCGGGGGGGAGGCGGGAGGGCCTCGATACGCAGTATTTT.

J is TRBJ2-3 and V is TRBV7-2; 9 nucleotides line up with TRBD2. The CDR3 is 16 amino acids. J gave up 2 bases and V 4 bases, and 7 bases lay outside the gene matches. Germline V gene data show CDR1 as SGHTA and CDR2 as FQGNSA. CDR3: CASSSQRGGVTDTQYF. The DNA of the CDR3 is TGTGCCAGCAGCTCACAGCGCGGGGGGGTCACAGATACGCAGTATTTT.

Worth noting for this clone: Within the sample, other DNA sequences also encode this same CDR3. V is TRBV7-3 and J is TRBJ2-7, with 10 bases matching TRBD2. CDR1 is SGHTA, CDR2 FQGTGA, per germline. The CDR3 spans 16 residues. V dropped 3 bases and J dropped 3; count of bases not matched to a gene: 8. CDR3 sequence: CASSLGGLAGVYEQYF. The DNA for the CDR3 is TGTGCCAGCAGCTTGGGTGGGCTAGCGGGAGTCTACGAGCAGTACTTC.